One and the same sample provided the 20 T cell receptor beta chains below, sequenced in a study of cytotoxic CD8 clonotypes in ibrutinib-treated CLL. Sequencing was performed with immunoSEQ multiplex PCR; in TCRdb, only in-frame clones are kept and a portion is missing. The sample consists of fewer than 40,000 clones, approximately 67% of them appearing once. This sample comprised PBMCs, obtained at disease progression, from a patient treated with ibrutinib. The receptor source for this set is a human donor with chronic lymphocytic leukemia.

The J gene is TRBJ1-1, the V gene TRBV19; a possible D gene is TRBD1 (6 bases). The CDR3 totals 15 residues. Germline-derived CDR1 and CDR2 are LNHDA and SQIVND (reference sequence). Trimming took off 3 bases at V and 0 bases at J, with 11 bases between the two ends. The CDR3 DNA reads as TGTGCCAGTAGTATCGCAGGGGACTTGAACACTGAAGCTTTCTTT. Amino acids: CASSIAGDLNTEAFF. The whole variable domain, filled in from reference TRBV19 and TRBJ1-1, reads DGGITQSPKYLFRKEGQNVTLSCEQNLNHDAMYWYRQDPGQGLRLIYYSQIVNDFQKGDIAEGYSVSREKKESFPLTVTSAQKNPTAFYLCASSIAGDLNTEAFFGQGTRLTVV.

The gene calls are TRBV7-9 and TRBJ1-1, with a tentative D call TRBD1 (5 bases). Germline CDR1 and CDR2: SEHNR and FQNEAQ (reference sequence). The germline V and J ends were trimmed by 3 bases and 3 bases, with 14 bases remaining between them. CDR3 length: 15 residues. The CDR3 sequence: CASSFVGVRDTEAFF. The CDR3 nucleotides are TGTGCCAGCAGCTTTGTCGGGGTCAGGGACACTGAAGCTTTCTTT. Full variable domain (missing parts from reference TRBV7-9 and TRBJ1-1): DTGVSQNPRHKITKRGQNVTFRCDPISEHNRLYWYRQTLGQGPEFLTYFQNEAQLEKSRLLSDRFSAERPKGSFSTLEIQRTEQGDSAMYLCASSFVGVRDTEAFFGQGTRLTVV.

The chain combines TRBV6-5 with TRBJ1-1; unclear D gene. V dropped 6 bases and J dropped 6 bases, with 11 bases sitting between them. CDR3 length: 12 residues. Germline loops: CDR1 MNHEY, CDR2 SVGAGI. This CDR3 is CASSDVGAEAFF. CDR3 DNA sequence: TGTGCCAGCAGCGATGTGGGCGCTGAAGCTTTCTTT.

In its sample, this clone was seen a few times. The chain combines TRBV6-1 with TRBJ2-7; D is uncertain. This CDR3 comprises 13 residues. Trimming removed 8 bases at V and 7 bases at J, with 18 bases between. Germline CDR1 MNHNS, CDR2 SASEGT. CDR3 bases: TGTGCCAGCGGCCTGAACACGGCGTTAGAGCAGTACTTC. Protein sequence: CASGLNTALEQYF.

The gene calls are TRBV5-6 and TRBJ2-7, with D hard to call. The CDR3 consists of 11 residues. Germline values: CDR1 SGHDT, CDR2 YYEEEE. The germline V and J ends were trimmed by 4 bases and 6 bases, with 8 bases remaining between them. The CDR3 loop is CASSTRFEQYF. The CDR3 coding sequence is TGTGCCAGCAGCACCCGGTTCGAGCAGTACTTC.

V is TRBV19 and J is TRBJ1-2; D perhaps matches TRBD1 (5 bases). V was shortened by 3 bases and J by 0 bases, with 11 bases between the two germline ends. Germline lookup yields CDR1 LNHDA and CDR2 SQIVND (reference sequence). The CDR3 runs 15 residues. CDR3 DNA: TGTGCCAGTAGTATTACAGGCGTAGCTAACTATGGCTACACCTTC. This codes for CASSITGVANYGYTF.

The chain links TRBV6-6 to TRBJ1-1, with TRBD1 as a possible D gene (5 bases). This CDR3 contains 15 residues. CDR1 is MNHNY and CDR2 is SVGAGI in the germline V gene (reference sequence). The germline V and J ends were trimmed by 7 bases and 3 bases, with 18 bases remaining between them. Here the CDR3 reads CASTLRGGGDTEAFF. The CDR3 DNA reads TGTGCCAGCACCTTACGCGGGGGAGGGGACACTGAAGCTTTCTTT.

The chain couples TRBV28 to TRBJ1-6; D remains ambiguous. The CDR3 is 12 residues long. The germline V and J ends were trimmed by 8 bases and 5 bases, with 7 bases remaining between them. CDR1 is MDHEN and CDR2 is SYDVKM in the germline V gene. DNA of the CDR3: TGTGCCAGCTTGACGAATAATTCACCCCTCCACTTT. This translates into CASLTNNSPLHF.

The chain combines TRBV20-1 with TRBJ1-1, with D perhaps TRBD1 (5 bases). Deletions cut 3 bases from V and 12 bases from J, with 14 bases between. This CDR3 is built from 11 residues. CDR1 and CDR2 (germline): DFQATT, SNEGSKA (reference sequence). The CDR3: CSASGGGVTFF. The CDR3 DNA reads as TGCAGTGCTAGTGGTGGAGGGGTAACTTTCTTT.

The chain recombines TRBV11-3 with TRBJ2-7, with D possibly being TRBD1 (6 bases). Germline lookup yields CDR1 SGHNT and CDR2 YENEEA. CDR3 length: 16 residues. Trimming left V 4 bases short and J 3 bases short, with 19 bases between. CDR3 residues: CASSSSSGGGVYEQYF. The CDR3, as DNA: TGTGCCAGCAGCTCCTCCAGTGGTGGGGGCGTCTACGAGCAGTACTTC. The entire variable domain, with the rest obtained from reference TRBV11-3 and TRBJ2-7, is as follows: EAGVVQSPRYKIIEKKQPVAFWCNPISGHNTLYWYLQNLGQGPELLIRYENEEAVDDSQLPKDRFSAERLKGVDSTLKIQPAELGDSAVYLCASSSSSGGGVYEQYFGPGTRLTVT.

This clone was picked up a small number of times. The chain uses TRBV4-2 and TRBJ1-2; 7 bases agree with TRBD1. From germline, CDR1 is LGHNA and CDR2 YNFKEQ. The CDR3 has 15 amino acids. Unmatched junction bases numbered 9, after V lost 4 bases and J lost 4 bases. CDR3 coding DNA: TGTGCCAGCAGCCCTCCGGGACAGCTTTTCTATGGCTACACCTTC. Protein sequence: CASSPPGQLFYGYTF.

The chain has TRBV28 and TRBJ2-1; 11 nucleotides agree with TRBD2. The CDR3 sequence is 17 residues long. CDR1 is MDHEN and CDR2 is SYDVKM in the germline V gene. J gave up 8 bases and V 5 bases, and 14 bases lay outside the gene matches. CDR3 DNA sequence: TGTGCCAGCAGTCTCTCTCCCCGGCTAGCGGGAGGCGATGAGCAGTTCTTC. It yields the protein CASSLSPRLAGGDEQFF.

The CDR3 nucleotides read TGCGCCAGCAGCCAAGCGGCAGGACTAAGGGAAAAACTGTTTTTT. It translates to CASSQAAGLREKLFF. This rearrangement joins TRBV4-1 to TRBJ1-4; D not resolved. Germline V gene sequence: CDR1 MGHRA, CDR2 YSYEKL. This CDR3 is 15 amino acids long. V lost 1 base to trimming and J lost 8 bases, with 14 bases between them.

The chain carries TRBV5-1 and TRBJ2-3, with 9 nucleotides matching TRBD2. Germline V gene lookup returns CDR1 SGHRS and CDR2 YFSETQ. Trimming cost V 2 bases and J 4 bases; bases outside gene matches: 2. There are 14 residues in the CDR3. The CDR3: CASSLGGRADTQYF. CDR3 sequence (DNA): TGCGCCAGCAGCTTAGGCGGGAGGGCAGATACGCAGTATTTT. The entire variable domain, with the rest obtained from reference TRBV5-1 and TRBJ2-3, is as follows: KAGVTQTPRYLIKTRGQQVTLSCSPISGHRSVSWYQQTPGQGLQFLFEYFSETQRNKGNFPGRFSGRQFSNSRSEMNVSTLELGDSALYLCASSLGGRADTQYFGPGTRLTVL.

The gene calls are TRBV5-4 and TRBJ1-2; unclear D gene. CDR1 and CDR2 (germline): SGHNT, YYREEE (reference sequence). V lost 0 bases and J 6 bases, leaving 6 bases between the germline ends. The CDR3 is 12 amino acids. This chain's CDR3 is CASSLVGDGYTF. The CDR3 bases are TGTGCCAGCAGCTTGGTGGGAGATGGCTACACCTTC.

The chain is built from TRBV7-9 and TRBJ2-3; D might be TRBD2 (5 bases). V was trimmed by 3 bases and J by 6 bases, leaving 10 bases between them. The germline gives CDR1 SEHNR, CDR2 FQNEAQ (reference sequence). The CDR3 consists of 13 residues. For the CDR3, the DNA is TGTGCCAGCAGCTTCGTAAGGACTGATACGCAGTATTTT. As protein: CASSFVRTDTQYF.

Details on this clone: This same CDR3 is encoded by further DNA sequences in the sample. The CDR3 sequence is CSVERDRYNEQFF. DNA for the CDR3: TGCAGCGTTGAGCGGGACAGATACAATGAGCAGTTCTTC. This chain links TRBV29-1 with TRBJ2-1; tentatively, D is TRBD1 (7 bases). The length of the CDR3 is 13 residues. CDR1 and CDR2 from the germline V gene are SQVTM and ANQGSEA. V lost 3 bases and J lost 4, with 10 bases in between.

This rearrangement joins TRBV19 to TRBJ1-6, with D hard to call. The CDR3 consists of 16 residues. Germline V gives CDR1 LNHDA, CDR2 SQIVND (reference sequence). Trimming stripped 3 bases from V and 2 bases from J, with 11 bases between. The CDR3 spells CASSIEATTYNSPLHF. For the CDR3, the DNA is TGTGCCAGTAGTATCGAGGCCACCACCTATAATTCACCCCTCCACTTT.

The rearrangement joins TRBV10-3 to TRBJ2-2, with D perhaps given as TRBD1 or TRBD2 (5 bases each). V was pared by 8 bases and J by 0 bases, with 13 bases between. Looked up from germline, CDR1 is ENHRY and CDR2 is SYGVKD. The CDR3 is 15 residues long. This chain's CDR3 is CAIGGSGSNTGELFF. CDR3 DNA: TGTGCCATCGGGGGTTCAGGGTCGAACACCGGGGAGCTGTTTTTT.

This CDR3 is CARSLDGENQPQHF. The CDR3 DNA reads as TGTGCCAGAAGCTTGGACGGAGAAAATCAGCCCCAGCATTTT. V is TRBV5-3 and J is TRBJ1-5, with unresolved D. TRBV5-3 is classed as an ORF, of uncertain function. The V end lost 0 bases, the J end lost 4 bases, and 8 bases lay between the germline ends. The CDR3 has 14 amino acids.